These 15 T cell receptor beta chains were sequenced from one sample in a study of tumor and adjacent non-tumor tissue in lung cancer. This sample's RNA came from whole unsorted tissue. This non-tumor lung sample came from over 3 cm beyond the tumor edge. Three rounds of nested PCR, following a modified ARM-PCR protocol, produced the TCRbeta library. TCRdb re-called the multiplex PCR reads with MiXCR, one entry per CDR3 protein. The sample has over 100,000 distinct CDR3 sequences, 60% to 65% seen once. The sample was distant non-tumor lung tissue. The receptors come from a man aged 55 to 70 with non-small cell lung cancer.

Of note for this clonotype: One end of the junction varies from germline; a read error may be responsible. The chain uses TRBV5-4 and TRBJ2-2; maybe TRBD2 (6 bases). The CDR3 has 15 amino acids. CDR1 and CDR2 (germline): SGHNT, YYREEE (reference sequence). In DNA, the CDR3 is TGTGCCAGCAGCTTAAGTGGGAGGAACACCGGGAAGCTGTTTTTT. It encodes CASSLSGRNTGKLFF.

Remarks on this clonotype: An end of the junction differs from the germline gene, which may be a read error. CDR3 residues: CASSVGLAGDGTGELFF. DNA of the CDR3: TGTGCTAGCAGCGTTGGACTAGCGGGGGACGGCACCGGGGAGCTGTTTTTT. V and J are TRBV9 and TRBJ2-2, with 13 bases matching TRBD2. Germline loops: CDR1 SGDLS, CDR2 YYNGEE. The CDR3 covers 17 residues.

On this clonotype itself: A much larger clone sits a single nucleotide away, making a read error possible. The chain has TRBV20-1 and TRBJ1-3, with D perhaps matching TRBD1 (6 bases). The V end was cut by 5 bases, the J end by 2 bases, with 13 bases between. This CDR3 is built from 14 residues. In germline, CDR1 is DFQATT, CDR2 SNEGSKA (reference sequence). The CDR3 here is CSARTGTTGNTIYF. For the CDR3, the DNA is TGCAGTGCTCGAACCGGGACAACTGGAAACACCATATATTTT.

CDR3: CASSPHVLTGELFF. DNA of the CDR3: TGTGCCAGCAGCCCCCATGTGCTCACCGGGGAGCTGTTTTTT. The V and J genes are TRBV11-3 and TRBJ2-2; the D is unclear. The CDR3 length is 14 residues. V was clipped by 5 bases and J by 4 bases, with 11 bases between them. Germline values: CDR1 SGHNT, CDR2 YENEEA.

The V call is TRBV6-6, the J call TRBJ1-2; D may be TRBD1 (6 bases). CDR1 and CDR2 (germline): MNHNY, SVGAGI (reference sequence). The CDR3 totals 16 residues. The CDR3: CTGSYSDRDNKNGYTF. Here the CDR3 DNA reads TGTACCGGCAGTTACTCGGACCGGGACAACAAAAATGGCTACACCTTC.

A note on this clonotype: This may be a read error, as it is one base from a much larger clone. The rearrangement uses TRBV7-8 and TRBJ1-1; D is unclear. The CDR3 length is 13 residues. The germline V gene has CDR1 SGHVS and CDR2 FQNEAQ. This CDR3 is CTSSLYPNTEAFF. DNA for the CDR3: TGTACCAGCAGCTTATACCCTAACACTGAAGCTTTCTTT.

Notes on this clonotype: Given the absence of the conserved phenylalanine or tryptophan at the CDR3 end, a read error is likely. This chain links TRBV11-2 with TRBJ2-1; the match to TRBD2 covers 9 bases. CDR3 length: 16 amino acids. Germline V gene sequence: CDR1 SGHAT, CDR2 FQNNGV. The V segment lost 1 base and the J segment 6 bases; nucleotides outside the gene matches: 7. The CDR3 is CASSLGGGRASNEQFL. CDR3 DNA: TGTGCCAGCAGCTTAGGGGGCGGGAGGGCCTCCAATGAGCAGTTCCTC.

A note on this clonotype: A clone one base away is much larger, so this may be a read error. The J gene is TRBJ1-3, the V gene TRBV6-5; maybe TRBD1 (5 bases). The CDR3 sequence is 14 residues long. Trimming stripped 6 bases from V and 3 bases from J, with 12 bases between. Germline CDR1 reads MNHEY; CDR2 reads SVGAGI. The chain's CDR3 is CASRRGVYGNTIYF. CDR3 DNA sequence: TGTGCCAGCAGGCGAGGGGTCTATGGAAACACCATATATTTT.

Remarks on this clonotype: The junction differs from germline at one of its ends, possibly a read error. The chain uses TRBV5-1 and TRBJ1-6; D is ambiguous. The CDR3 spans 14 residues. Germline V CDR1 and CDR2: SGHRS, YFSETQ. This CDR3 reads CTSSLKSGRSPLHF. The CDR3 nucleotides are TGCACCAGCAGCTTGAAGAGTGGTAGGTCACCCCTCCACTTT.

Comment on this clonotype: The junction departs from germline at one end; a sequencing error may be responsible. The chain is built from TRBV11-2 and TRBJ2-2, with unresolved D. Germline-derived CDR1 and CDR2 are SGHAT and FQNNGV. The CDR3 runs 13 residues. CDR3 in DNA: TGTGTCAGCAGCTTAGGGAATTCCGGAGAGCTGTTTTTT. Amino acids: CVSSLGNSGELFF.

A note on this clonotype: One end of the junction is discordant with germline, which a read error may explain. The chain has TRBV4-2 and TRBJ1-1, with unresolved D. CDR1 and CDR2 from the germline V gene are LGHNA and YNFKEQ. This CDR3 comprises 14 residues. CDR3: CASSQGERVTEAFF. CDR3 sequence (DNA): TGTGCCAGCAGCCAAGGGGAGCGTGTCACTGAGGCTTTCTTT.

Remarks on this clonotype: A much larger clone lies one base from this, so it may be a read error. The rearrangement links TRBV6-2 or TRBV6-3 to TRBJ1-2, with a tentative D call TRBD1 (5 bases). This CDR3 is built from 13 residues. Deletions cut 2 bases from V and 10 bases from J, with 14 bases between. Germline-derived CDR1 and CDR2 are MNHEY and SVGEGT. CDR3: CASSYGAGGDYTF. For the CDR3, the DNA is TGTGCCAGCAGTTACGGGGCAGGCGGTGACTACACCTTC.

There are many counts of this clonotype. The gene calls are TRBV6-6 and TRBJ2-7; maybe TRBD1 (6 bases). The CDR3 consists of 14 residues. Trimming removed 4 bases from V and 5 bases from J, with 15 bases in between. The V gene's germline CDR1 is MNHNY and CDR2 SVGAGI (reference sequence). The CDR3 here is CASSSSGTYNEQYF. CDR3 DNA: TGTGCCAGCAGTTCTTCCGGGACATACAACGAGCAGTACTTC.

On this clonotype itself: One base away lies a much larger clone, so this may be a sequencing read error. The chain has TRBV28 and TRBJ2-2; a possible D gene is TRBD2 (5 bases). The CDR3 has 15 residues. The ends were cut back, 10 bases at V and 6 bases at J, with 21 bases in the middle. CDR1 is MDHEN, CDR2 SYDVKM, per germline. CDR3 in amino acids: CANSKDTGISGELFF. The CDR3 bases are TGTGCCAACTCCAAAGATACCGGGATCTCCGGGGAGCTGTTTTTT.

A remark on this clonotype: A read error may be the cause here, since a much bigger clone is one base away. The CDR3 DNA follows: TGTGCCACCGAATTACAGGGGGATTATAGCAATCAGCCCCAGCATTTT. Translation gives CATELQGDYSNQPQHF. The V call is TRBV6-8, the J call TRBJ1-5, with 8 nucleotides matching TRBD1. Germline V gives CDR1 MNHGY, CDR2 SAAAGT. The CDR3 spans 16 residues. The junction had 11 bases not matched to a gene; V was cut back by 10 bases and J by 0 bases.